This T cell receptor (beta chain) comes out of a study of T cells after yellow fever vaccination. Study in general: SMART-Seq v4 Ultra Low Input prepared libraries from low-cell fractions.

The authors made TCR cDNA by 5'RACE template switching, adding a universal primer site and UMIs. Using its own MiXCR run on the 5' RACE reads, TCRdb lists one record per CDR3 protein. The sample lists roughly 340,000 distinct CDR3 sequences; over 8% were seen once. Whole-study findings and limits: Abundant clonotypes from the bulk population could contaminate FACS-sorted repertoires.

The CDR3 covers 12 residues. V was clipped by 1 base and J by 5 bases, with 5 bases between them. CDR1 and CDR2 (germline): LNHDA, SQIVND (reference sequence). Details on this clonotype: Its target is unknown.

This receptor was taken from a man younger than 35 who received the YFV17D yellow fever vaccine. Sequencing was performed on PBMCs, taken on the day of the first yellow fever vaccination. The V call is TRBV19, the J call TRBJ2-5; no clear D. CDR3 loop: CASSIAGETQYF. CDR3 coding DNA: TGTGCCAGTAGTATAGCCGGGGAGACCCAGTACTTC.